Listed below are T cell receptor beta chains from one sample, sequenced in a study of Graves' ophthalmopathy and Graves' hyperthyroidism. TCRdb re-called the multiplex PCR reads through MiXCR, storing one row per CDR3 protein. The data hold 350,000 to 450,000 distinct CDR3 sequences, with under 25% observed a single time. Sequencing was performed on peripheral blood. The source of these receptors is a woman between 18 and 29 years old with stable Graves' hyperthyroidism. CDR3s include the opening cysteine and the closing phenylalanine or tryptophan. Fields, in order: D gene, V gene, J gene, clone size, CDR3 DNA, CDR3 protein. D genes are given only for firm matches. Clone size is given for some rows only: seen once, a few or many times, or a class if the clone is expanded.

D: TRBD1
V: TRBV5-1
J: TRBJ1-6
size: many
DNA: TGCGCCAGCAAGGGACAGGGGAATTCACCCCTCCACTTT
CDR3: CASKGQGNSPLHF

D: .
V: TRBV6-1
J: TRBJ2-7
size: many
DNA: TGTGCCAGCAGTGAAGAGGTCCCAGCCGCAGGCTACGAGCAGTACTTC
CDR3: CASSEEVPAAGYEQYF

D: .
V: TRBV7-9
J: TRBJ2-7
size: many
DNA: TGTGCCAGCAGCCCCAGGCGGGCCTCCTACGAGCAGTACTTC
CDR3: CASSPRRASYEQYF

D: .
V: TRBV6-5
J: TRBJ2-7
size: .
DNA: TGTGCCAGCAGTTATCGACAGGTCCGTTACGAGCAGTACTTC
CDR3: CASSYRQVRYEQYF

D: .
V: TRBV7-2
J: TRBJ2-7
size: many
DNA: TGTGCCAGCAGCCAATGGGCGGGTTACGAGCAGTACTTC
CDR3: CASSQWAGYEQYF

D: .
V: TRBV7-2
J: TRBJ1-2
size: many
DNA: TGTGCCAGCAGCTCTGCACAACCTCTTCAGTATGGCTACACCTTC
CDR3: CASSSAQPLQYGYTF

D: TRBD2
V: TRBV4-1
J: TRBJ2-5
size: many
DNA: TGCGCCAGCAGCCCCGGACTAGCGGAAATGACCGTAGAGACCCAGTACTTC
CDR3: CASSPGLAEMTVETQYF

D: .
V: TRBV12-3/TRBV12-4
J: TRBJ1-2
size: .
DNA: TGTGCCAGCAGTTTCTCATTCAGTTGGGACGGGGACTATGGCTACACCTTC
CDR3: CASSFSFSWDGDYGYTF

D: .
V: TRBV10-2
J: TRBJ2-7
size: many
DNA: TGCGCCAGCAGTGACGTCCAAGGGCGCACAAACGAGCAGTACTTC
CDR3: CASSDVQGRTNEQYF

D: TRBD2
V: TRBV20-1
J: TRBJ2-7
size: many
DNA: TGCAGTGCTCCGCGGACTAGCGGAACCTACGAGCAGTACTTC
CDR3: CSAPRTSGTYEQYF

D: TRBD1
V: TRBV12-3/TRBV12-4
J: TRBJ1-1
size: many
DNA: TGTGCCAGCAGTTTAGCCCACAGGGGCACCGGGACTGAAGCTTTCTTT
CDR3: CASSLAHRGTGTEAFF

D: TRBD1
V: TRBV4-1
J: TRBJ1-6
size: many
DNA: TGCGCCAGCAGACCTGAACACAGGGGGCGCGGTTCACCCCTCCACTTT
CDR3: CASRPEHRGRGSPLHF

D: .
V: TRBV15
J: TRBJ1-5
size: many
DNA: TGTGCCACCAGCAGAGGGGCCCTAAATCAGCCCCAGCATTTT
CDR3: CATSRGALNQPQHF

D: .
V: TRBV19
J: TRBJ2-5
size: .
DNA: TGTGCCAGTAGTATACTGTCAGATCAAGAGACCCAGTACTTC
CDR3: CASSILSDQETQYF

D: .
V: TRBV30
J: TRBJ2-7
size: many
DNA: TGTGCCTGGAATTTAAAGCGCTTCTCGGGGGAGCAGTACTTC
CDR3: CAWNLKRFSGEQYF

D: .
V: TRBV28
J: TRBJ2-2
size: many
DNA: TGTGCCAGCAGTTTGGTTGGGGAGGCGAGCACCGGGGAGCTGTTTTTT
CDR3: CASSLVGEASTGELFF

D: .
V: TRBV20-1
J: TRBJ1-5
size: many
DNA: TGCAGTGCTAGAGGGCAGTCCAATCAGCCCCAGCATTTT
CDR3: CSARGQSNQPQHF

D: .
V: TRBV6-1
J: TRBJ1-5
size: many
DNA: TGTGCCAGCAGCCGAAAGACGCAAGATAGCAATCAGCCCCAGCATTTT
CDR3: CASSRKTQDSNQPQHF

D: TRBD1
V: TRBV2
J: TRBJ1-1
size: many
DNA: TGTGCCAGCCGGACAGGGGAGGCTTTCTTT
CDR3: CASRTGEAFF

D: .
V: TRBV6-1
J: TRBJ1-6
size: many
DNA: TGTGCCAGCGGAGACAGTTATAATTCACCCCTCCACTTT
CDR3: CASGDSYNSPLHF

D: TRBD1
V: TRBV19
J: TRBJ1-1
size: many
DNA: TGTGCCAGTAGTATCTACCAGGGGGCCGGGGAAGCTTTCTTT
CDR3: CASSIYQGAGEAFF

D: TRBD2
V: TRBV12-3/TRBV12-4
J: TRBJ2-7
size: .
DNA: TGTGCCAGCAGTCCCACTAGACTAGCGGGAGTCTACGAGCAGTACTTC
CDR3: CASSPTRLAGVYEQYF

D: TRBD1
V: TRBV6-1
J: TRBJ1-1
size: many
DNA: TGTGCCAGCAGTGAAGTGGCGACAGGGAATACTGAAGCTTTCTTT
CDR3: CASSEVATGNTEAFF

D: .
V: TRBV29-1
J: TRBJ1-1
size: few
DNA: TGCAGCGTGTCGACAGTATTGAACACTGATGCTTTCTTT
CDR3: CSVSTVLNTDAFF

D: TRBD2
V: TRBV28
J: TRBJ2-7
size: many
DNA: TGTGCCAGCAGTTTTGGAGCGGGGGGGCAGTACTTC
CDR3: CASSFGAGGQYF

D: .
V: TRBV30
J: TRBJ1-2
size: many
DNA: TGTGCCTGGAGTGTACTAATGGACTATGGCTACACCTTC
CDR3: CAWSVLMDYGYTF

D: .
V: TRBV5-1
J: TRBJ2-5
size: .
DNA: TGCGCCAGCAGCTTGGTCCCCGCAATCAGGGAGACCCAGTACTTC
CDR3: CASSLVPAIRETQYF

D: TRBD2
V: TRBV27
J: TRBJ2-7
size: .
DNA: TGTGCCAGCAGTCCACTAGGCGGGGGGGCTTCCGAGCAGTACTTC
CDR3: CASSPLGGGASEQYF

D: .
V: TRBV7-8
J: TRBJ1-2
size: .
DNA: TGTGCCAGCAGCTTCCCGTTTGGGGGCCCTAACTATGGCTACACCTTC
CDR3: CASSFPFGGPNYGYTF

D: .
V: TRBV28
J: TRBJ2-5
size: many
DNA: TGTGCCAGCAGTTTAGGTTTGGTTCGTCAAGAGACCCAGTACTTC
CDR3: CASSLGLVRQETQYF

D: .
V: TRBV5-8
J: TRBJ1-1
size: many
DNA: TGTGCCAGCAGCTCAGGGGCGCCGGGAGCTTTCTTT
CDR3: CASSSGAPGAFF

D: .
V: TRBV20-1
J: TRBJ2-2
size: many
DNA: TGCAGTGCCAGGACCGTAAGCGCCGGGGAGCTGTTTTTT
CDR3: CSARTVSAGELFF

D: TRBD1
V: TRBV25-1
J: TRBJ1-1
size: many
DNA: TGTGCCAGCAGTGATACCGGGACAGGGGAATCTGAAGCTTTCTTT
CDR3: CASSDTGTGESEAFF

D: .
V: TRBV6-1
J: TRBJ1-6
size: .
DNA: TGTGCCAGCACCGCCGGGGGCTTGTCACCCCTCCACTTT
CDR3: CASTAGGLSPLHF

D: .
V: TRBV4-1
J: TRBJ2-7
size: many
DNA: TGCGCCAGCAGCCCGGGTGACCCCTACGAGCAGTACTTC
CDR3: CASSPGDPYEQYF

D: TRBD1
V: TRBV12-3/TRBV12-4
J: TRBJ2-7
size: many
DNA: TGTGCCAGCAGTTTAGGGACAGGGGCGGCCTACGAGCAGTACTTC
CDR3: CASSLGTGAAYEQYF

D: .
V: TRBV12-3/TRBV12-4
J: TRBJ2-2
size: many
DNA: TGTGCCAGCAGCGGGACTTCAATTAGTAGCGGGGAGCTGTTTTTT
CDR3: CASSGTSISSGELFF

D: .
V: TRBV28
J: TRBJ2-2
size: few
DNA: TGTGCCAGCAGGGGTCCCACCGGGAGTCGTTTTTATACCGGGGAGCTGTTTTTT
CDR3: CASRGPTGSRFYTGELFF

D: TRBD2
V: TRBV20-1
J: TRBJ2-7
size: many
DNA: TGCAGTGCTATACTAGCGGGAGGCTTTCACGAGCAGTACTTC
CDR3: CSAILAGGFHEQYF

D: .
V: TRBV7-8
J: TRBJ1-5
size: many
DNA: TGTGCCAGCACCATCGGGGGAGGCTTCGCCCGGGGACCCCAGCATTTT
CDR3: CASTIGGGFARGPQHF

D: .
V: TRBV2
J: TRBJ1-5
size: .
DNA: TGTGCCAGCAGTGTACCAGGGGTCAATCAGCCCCAGCATTTT
CDR3: CASSVPGVNQPQHF